A selection of T cell receptor beta chains follows, all from one sample in a study of T cells after yellow fever vaccination. Via MiXCR, TCRdb re-called the 5' RACE reads, giving one row per CDR3 protein. This sample carries 100,000 to 150,000 distinct CDR3 sequences, 8% to 10% of them seen once, and the ten largest clones take almost 40%. This sample comprised CD8+ T cells sorted from PBMCs, obtained on the day of the yellow fever booster vaccination. The receptors come from a man aged 18 to 29 who received the YFV17D yellow fever vaccine. CDR3s include the opening cysteine and the closing phenylalanine or tryptophan. The order of the fields is D gene, V gene, clone size, J gene, CDR3 DNA, CDR3 protein. The D gene is left open where the match is weak. Clone size is stated in some rows and not others, as once, few, many or a class when expanded.

.	TRBV4-3	many	TRBJ1-1	TGCGCCAGCAGCCAAGATTGGACTGAAGCTTTCTTT	CASSQDWTEAFF
TRBD1	TRBV27	many	TRBJ2-3	TGTGCCAGCAGCCCCGGGACAGGGGCGACAGATACGCAGTATTTT	CASSPGTGATDTQYF
.	TRBV30	.	TRBJ1-5	TGTGCCTGGAGTGTACCGGGTAATAGCAATCAGCCCCAGCATTTT	CAWSVPGNSNQPQHF
.	TRBV29-1	many	TRBJ2-1	TGCAGCGTTGTTCTGGGGCCCTACAATGAGCAGTTCTTC	CSVVLGPYNEQFF
.	TRBV7-6	many	TRBJ2-2	TGTGCCAGCAGCTTAGAAGGGACTCCTCTACCCCGGGAGCTGTTTTTT	CASSLEGTPLPRELFF
TRBD2	TRBV5-5	.	TRBJ2-7	TGTGCCAGCAGCACCTCGGGGGGGGTCTACGAGCAGTACTTC	CASSTSGGVYEQYF
.	TRBV6-2/TRBV6-3	.	TRBJ1-1	TGTGCCAGCAGTTACCCGCGCGATGAAGCTTTCTTT	CASSYPRDEAFF
TRBD1	TRBV9	many	TRBJ1-2	TGTGCCAGCAGCGGCCGGGACAGGGGGCGTGAACCCTATGGCTACACCTTC	CASSGRDRGREPYGYTF
TRBD1	TRBV4-3	.	TRBJ1-5	TGCGCCAGCAGCCAAGACCAGGCAGGGGGCCAGCCCCAGCATTTT	CASSQDQAGGQPQHF
TRBD1	TRBV20-1	.	TRBJ1-2	TGCAGTGCCCAGACAGGGAGTACCTATGGCTACACCTTC	CSAQTGSTYGYTF
TRBD1	TRBV5-1	many	TRBJ2-2	TGCGCCAGCAGCGCCAGGGGGCAGGACACCGGGGAGCTGTTTTTT	CASSARGQDTGELFF
.	TRBV6-1	few	TRBJ1-1	TGTGCCAGCCCGGAATCACCCCCTTGGCTCATGAACACTGAAGCTTTCTTT	CASPESPPWLMNTEAFF
TRBD2	TRBV11-2	.	TRBJ2-3	TGTGCCAGCAGCCTACTTATAGCGGGGGGTCGCACAGATACGCAGTATTTT	CASSLLIAGGRTDTQYF
.	TRBV12-3/TRBV12-4	.	TRBJ1-4	TGTGCCAGCAGTTTATCTGGCAGAGTCCTTGAAAAACTGTTTTTT	CASSLSGRVLEKLFF
.	TRBV6-5	.	TRBJ1-4	TGTGCCAGCAGCCCCAGAGGGTCTTACTCTGCTAATGAAAAACTGTTTTTT	CASSPRGSYSANEKLFF
.	TRBV4-2	few	TRBJ2-1	TGTGCCAGCAGCCAAGGCCACATACTAAGCTACAATGAGCAGTTCTTC	CASSQGHILSYNEQFF
.	TRBV7-2	.	TRBJ2-7	TGTGCCAGCAGCTCGTCCTGGGGGACGCATAAATACGAGCAGTACTTC	CASSSSWGTHKYEQYF
TRBD1	TRBV5-1	few	TRBJ2-4	TGCGCCAGCCGACTGGACAGGGGAAAAAACATTCAGTACTTC	CASRLDRGKNIQYF
TRBD2	TRBV4-3	few	TRBJ2-1	TGCGCCAGCAGCGGCGGGACTAGCTCCTACAATGAGCAGTTCTTC	CASSGGTSSYNEQFF
.	TRBV12-3/TRBV12-4	.	TRBJ2-5	TGTGCCAGCAGTTTAGGTCCGCGCCTCCAAGAGACCCAGTACTTC	CASSLGPRLQETQYF
.	TRBV7-7	.	TRBJ2-5	TGTGCCAGCAGCTCAGGGCCACTAGGGGAAGAGACCCAGTACTTC	CASSSGPLGEETQYF
TRBD2	TRBV28	.	TRBJ2-3	TGTGCCAGCAGTTTAGGACTAGCGGGGGTCGGGTATTTT	CASSLGLAGVGYF
.	TRBV5-4	.	TRBJ2-3	TGTGCCAGCAGCTTGGCCTGGGGCAGCCAAGATACGCAGTATTTT	CASSLAWGSQDTQYF
.	TRBV7-9	few	TRBJ2-7	TGTGCCAGCAGTATACAGGGCCGCGAGCAGTACTTC	CASSIQGREQYF
.	TRBV13	.	TRBJ1-6	TGTGCCAGCAGCTTAGGACAGGGAAATTCACCCCTCCACTTT	CASSLGQGNSPLHF
.	TRBV4-3	many	TRBJ1-2	TGCGCCAGCAGCCAAGAACCTCAGGGTGGACATGGCTACACCTTC	CASSQEPQGGHGYTF
TRBD2	TRBV4-3	few	TRBJ2-3	TGCGCCAGCAGCCCTTGGACTAGCGGGGGTCTCGCAGATACGCAGTATTTT	CASSPWTSGGLADTQYF
.	TRBV5-1	few	TRBJ2-7	TGCGCCAGCAGCTTGGCCGTTAGCTCCTACGAGCAGTACTTC	CASSLAVSSYEQYF
TRBD2	TRBV7-9	few	TRBJ2-2	TGTGCCAGCAGCTCGGGACTAGGGGTCCACGGGGAGCTGTTTTTT	CASSSGLGVHGELFF
TRBD2	TRBV5-4	.	TRBJ2-4	TGTGCCAGCAGCTTGGAAGGCGGGGGGGCCGCAATTCAGTACTTC	CASSLEGGGAAIQYF
.	TRBV5-1	few	TRBJ1-1	TGCGCCAGCAGCGGGGGGAGGGGCAGGGGATACACTGAAGCTTTCTTT	CASSGGRGRGYTEAFF
.	TRBV19	.	TRBJ2-1	TGTGCCAGTGGGGACAATGAGCAGTTCTTC	CASGDNEQFF
.	TRBV4-1	many	TRBJ2-4	TGCGCCAGCAGCCAAGGGCCAGGGCTATGGTACATTCAGTACTTC	CASSQGPGLWYIQYF
TRBD2	TRBV5-1	.	TRBJ2-5	TGCGCCAGCAACTTGAGGCTTTCCGGGGGGGAGACCCAGTACTTC	CASNLRLSGGETQYF
.	TRBV29-1	.	TRBJ2-7	TGCAGCGTCCAGGAGACCTACGAGCAGTACTTC	CSVQETYEQYF
TRBD1	TRBV28	.	TRBJ2-3	TGTGCCAGCAGTTATGACAGGGTCAGATCGGCAGATACGCAGTATTTT	CASSYDRVRSADTQYF
TRBD2	TRBV6-5	.	TRBJ2-3	TGTGCCAGCAGTCCTTATGCGGGGGGGGGATTTAGCACAGATACGCAGTATTTT	CASSPYAGGGFSTDTQYF
TRBD1	TRBV5-1	few	TRBJ1-4	TGCGCCAGCAGGGGAGACAGGGAGGGTGAAAAACTGTTTTTT	CASRGDREGEKLFF
.	TRBV6-1	many	TRBJ2-1	TGTGCCAGCAGTGTAATTGGAGATGAGCAGTTCTTC	CASSVIGDEQFF
.	TRBV7-2	.	TRBJ2-1	TGTGCCAGCAGCGCCGACACCTACAATGAGCAGTTCTTC	CASSADTYNEQFF
.	TRBV12-3/TRBV12-4	.	TRBJ2-2	TGTGCCAGCAGTTTAGTGGGGGGACCCGGGGAGCTGTTTTTT	CASSLVGGPGELFF
.	TRBV28	few	TRBJ2-3	TGTGCCAGCAGGCTCGACTGGGGGGATACGCAGTATTTT	CASRLDWGDTQYF
.	TRBV10-2	few	TRBJ2-4	TGCGCCAGCAGGGTAGGGGGCAAAAACATTCAGTACTTC	CASRVGGKNIQYF
TRBD2	TRBV20-1	.	TRBJ2-3	TGCAGTGCTAGAGACCCTTTTGAGCGGGGTCACCCAGATACGCAGTATTTT	CSARDPFERGHPDTQYF
.	TRBV2	few	TRBJ1-4	TGTGCCAGCACCCCCTCGACAGAAACTAATGAAAAACTGTTTTTT	CASTPSTETNEKLFF